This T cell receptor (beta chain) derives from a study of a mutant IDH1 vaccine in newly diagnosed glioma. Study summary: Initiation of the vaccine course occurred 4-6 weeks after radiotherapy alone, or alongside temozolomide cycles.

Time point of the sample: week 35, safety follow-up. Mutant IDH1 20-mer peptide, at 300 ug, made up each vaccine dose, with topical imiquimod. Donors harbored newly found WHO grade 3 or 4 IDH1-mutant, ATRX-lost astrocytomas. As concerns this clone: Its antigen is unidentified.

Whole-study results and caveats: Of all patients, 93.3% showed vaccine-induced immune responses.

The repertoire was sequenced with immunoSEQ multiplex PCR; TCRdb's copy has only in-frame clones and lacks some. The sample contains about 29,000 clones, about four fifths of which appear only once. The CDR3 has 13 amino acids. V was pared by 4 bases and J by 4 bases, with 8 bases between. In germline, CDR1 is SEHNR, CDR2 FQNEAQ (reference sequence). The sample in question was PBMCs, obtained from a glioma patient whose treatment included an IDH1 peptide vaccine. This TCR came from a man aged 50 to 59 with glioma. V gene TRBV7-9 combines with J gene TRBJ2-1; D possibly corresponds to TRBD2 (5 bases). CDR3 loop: CASSYSAYNEQFF. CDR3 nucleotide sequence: TGTGCCAGCAGCTATAGCGCGTACAATGAGCAGTTCTTC.